This is a list of T cell receptor beta chains from one sample in a study of human versus mouse CDR3 diversity and MHC coevolution. Here immunoSEQ multiplex PCR was the method, and the copy in TCRdb shows in-frame clones only, minus some. The sample consists of about 80,000 clones, 85% to 95% of them appearing once. The sample was naive CD4+ T cells from blood. These receptors all come from a person aged 25 to 69 in good health. CDR3s include the opening cysteine and the closing phenylalanine or tryptophan. Fields, in order: clone size, D gene, J gene, V gene, CDR3 protein, CDR3 DNA. A D gene is named only where the DNA matches it firmly. Rows give clone size only sometimes, using once, few, many, or a class for an expanded clone.

>-|-|TRBJ1-4|TRBV15
CATSRGQGGGEKLFF
TGTGCCACCAGCAGAGGGCAGGGAGGCGGCGAAAAACTGTTTTTT
>-|-|TRBJ1-4|TRBV19
CASSIDSSANEKLFF
TGTGCCAGTAGTATTGACAGCAGCGCTAATGAAAAACTGTTTTTT
>-|TRBD1|TRBJ1-1|TRBV11-3
CASSSGGGGGAEAFF
TGTGCCAGCAGCTCGGGCGGAGGGGGCGGCGCTGAAGCTTTCTTT
>-|-|TRBJ2-1|TRBV5-1
CASSFQGSNEQFF
TGCGCCAGCAGCTTTCAGGGATCCAATGAGCAGTTCTTC
>-|TRBD1|TRBJ1-6|TRBV5-1
CASSPDRDDSPLHF
TGCGCCAGCAGCCCCGACAGGGATGATTCACCCCTCCACTTT
>-|-|TRBJ2-1|TRBV5-1
CASSLGSEDEQFF
TGCGCCAGCAGCTTAGGATCGGAGGATGAGCAGTTCTTC
>-|TRBD2|TRBJ2-7|TRBV7-2
CASSSGLAGYISSYEQYF
TGTGCCAGCAGCTCCGGACTAGCGGGTTATATTTCCTCCTACGAGCAGTACTTC
>-|TRBD1|TRBJ1-5|TRBV19
CASSSAGTVFYQPQHF
TGTGCCAGTAGTTCAGCCGGGACAGTTTTTTATCAGCCCCAGCATTTT
>once|TRBD2|TRBJ2-1|TRBV5-1
CASSVSLAGPNEQFF
TGCGCCAGCAGCGTCAGTCTAGCGGGACCAAATGAGCAGTTCTTC
>-|TRBD1|TRBJ1-1|TRBV11-2
CASSLDGGTGFEAFF
TGTGCCAGCAGCTTAGACGGCGGGACAGGGTTTGAAGCTTTCTTT
>-|-|TRBJ2-7|TRBV9
CASSVDAGSGEQYF
TGTGCCAGCAGCGTAGATGCGGGCTCGGGGGAGCAGTACTTC
>-|-|TRBJ2-7|TRBV4-3
CASSQAGGALREQYF
TGCGCCAGCAGCCAAGCCGGAGGGGCCCTACGCGAGCAGTACTTC
>once|-|TRBJ2-7|TRBV9
CASSSRQVTYEQYF
TGTGCCAGCAGCTCCAGACAGGTCACCTACGAGCAGTACTTC
>-|TRBD1|TRBJ1-4|TRBV6-1
CASSDLTGELWTNEKLFF
TGTGCCAGCAGTGATTTAACAGGGGAGCTCTGGACTAATGAAAAACTGTTTTTT
>-|-|TRBJ1-5|TRBV19
CATNRMFSNQPQHF
TGTGCCACCAATAGAATGTTTAGCAATCAGCCCCAGCATTTT
>once|-|TRBJ1-4|TRBV15
CATSRGGTGDEKLFF
TGTGCCACCAGCAGAGGGGGGACGGGGGATGAAAAACTGTTTTTT
>-|TRBD1|TRBJ2-7|TRBV7-2
CASSWAGTGSYEQYF
TGTGCCAGCAGCTGGGCCGGGACAGGGTCTTACGAGCAGTACTTC
>-|-|TRBJ1-1|TRBV10-3
CAIGTTQNTEAFF
TGTGCCATCGGGACAACCCAGAACACTGAAGCTTTCTTT
>-|-|TRBJ2-4|TRBV10-3
CAIKSDKGLAKNIQYF
TGTGCCATCAAGTCCGACAAGGGGCTAGCCAAAAACATTCAGTACTTC
>once|TRBD2|TRBJ2-7|TRBV13
CASSLGTSGIRYEQYF
TGTGCCAGCAGCCTCGGGACTAGCGGAATCCGCTACGAGCAGTACTTC
>few|-|TRBJ2-7|TRBV6-6
CASSYSPISYEQYF
TGTGCCAGCAGTTATTCCCCCATCAGCTACGAGCAGTACTTC
>once|TRBD1|TRBJ1-1|TRBV18
CASSPQDRGTPFF
TGTGCCAGCTCACCACAGGACAGGGGTACACCTTTCTTT
>-|TRBD2|TRBJ2-1|TRBV19
CASSATSGDYNEQFF
TGTGCCAGTAGTGCCACTAGCGGGGACTACAATGAGCAGTTCTTC
>-|-|TRBJ2-1|TRBV10-3
CAISLWGLEQDEQFF
TGTGCCATCAGTCTGTGGGGGCTAGAGCAAGATGAGCAGTTCTTC
>once|TRBD1|TRBJ2-4|TRBV7-2
CASSLAGTGVGNIQYF
TGTGCCAGCAGCTTAGCCGGGACAGGGGTTGGAAACATTCAGTACTTC
>-|-|TRBJ2-7|TRBV7-2
CASSQYDEQYF
TGTGCCAGCAGCCAGTACGACGAGCAGTACTTC
>-|-|TRBJ2-1|TRBV6-5
CASSSRDSQQFF
TGTGCCAGCAGTTCGCGGGACAGCCAGCAGTTCTTC
>-|-|TRBJ2-7|TRBV10-3
CAISQVLAESSYEQYF
TGTGCCATCAGTCAAGTACTAGCCGAAAGCTCCTACGAGCAGTACTTC
>-|TRBD1|TRBJ2-2|TRBV6-6
CASSFGQGRAGELFF
TGTGCCAGCAGTTTCGGACAGGGGAGGGCCGGGGAGCTGTTTTTT
>-|-|TRBJ2-7|TRBV16
CASSQSGVDEQYF
TGTGCCAGCAGCCAATCGGGAGTTGACGAGCAGTACTTC
>few|-|TRBJ2-7|TRBV5-1
CASSHGTRYYEQYF
TGCGCCAGCAGCCACGGGACTCGTTACTACGAGCAGTACTTC
>-|-|TRBJ2-2|TRBV5-1
CASSAGSTGELFF
TGCGCCAGCAGCGCCGGGTCCACCGGGGAGCTGTTTTTT
>-|-|TRBJ2-2|TRBV7-2
CASSLIRANTGELFF
TGTGCCAGCAGCTTAATCAGGGCGAACACCGGGGAGCTGTTTTTT
>-|-|TRBJ1-2|TRBV7-9
CASSLDTGSYGYTF
TGTGCCAGCAGCTTAGACACAGGTAGCTATGGCTACACCTTC
>-|-|TRBJ2-2|TRBV5-1
CASSTHTPGLLNTGELFF
TGCGCCAGCAGCACTCATACTCCGGGACTGCTGAACACCGGGGAGCTGTTTTTT
>-|-|TRBJ2-1|TRBV12-5
CASGRSRDYNEQFF
TGTGCTAGTGGACGGAGCAGAGACTACAATGAGCAGTTCTTC
>-|TRBD2|TRBJ2-1|TRBV18
CASSPPLVAGASTSYNEQFF
TGTGCCAGCTCACCACCGTTAGTAGCGGGGGCCTCAACTTCCTACAATGAGCAGTTCTTC
>-|-|TRBJ1-1|TRBV6-6
CASSYSNRVRTEAFF
TGTGCCAGCAGTTACTCCAACAGGGTTCGGACTGAAGCTTTCTTT
>-|-|TRBJ1-1|TRBV6-6
CASSSSVLEAFF
TGTGCCAGCAGTTCTTCAGTGCTTGAAGCTTTCTTT
>-|-|TRBJ2-5|TRBV6-6
CASSLGGPQETQYF
TGTGCCAGCAGTTTGGGAGGTCCTCAAGAGACCCAGTACTTC
>-|-|TRBJ1-2|TRBV5-4
CASSLAQEVEGYTF
TGTGCCAGCAGCTTGGCGCAGGAAGTTGAGGGCTACACCTTC
>-|TRBD1|TRBJ1-2|TRBV6-1
CASILTGDHGYTF
TGTGCCAGCATTCTGACAGGGGATCATGGCTACACCTTC
>-|-|TRBJ2-1|TRBV28
CASSLLFAGDEQFF
TGTGCCAGCAGTCTCCTTTTCGCAGGGGATGAGCAGTTCTTC
>-|-|TRBJ2-7|TRBV9
CASSVVGEDGYEQYF
TGTGCCAGCAGCGTAGTCGGGGAGGATGGCTACGAGCAGTACTTC
>once|TRBD1|TRBJ1-5|TRBV27
CASSPWTGVNQPQHF
TGTGCCAGCAGTCCGTGGACAGGGGTCAATCAGCCCCAGCATTTT
>-|-|TRBJ2-2|TRBV19
CASRPDFNTGELFF
TGTGCCAGTAGGCCGGACTTCAACACCGGGGAGCTGTTTTTT
>-|TRBD1|TRBJ2-7|TRBV6-5
CASSMDRDYEQYF
TGTGCCAGCAGTATGGACAGGGACTACGAGCAGTACTTC
>-|-|TRBJ1-6|TRBV6-5
CASSSETISPLHF
TGTGCCAGCAGTTCCGAGACTATTTCACCCCTCCACTTT
>-|-|TRBJ2-7|TRBV5-1
CASSSGTLTYEQYF
TGCGCCAGCAGCTCCGGGACTCTAACCTACGAGCAGTACTTC
>once|-|TRBJ1-1|TRBV6-5
CASSPRIQVNTEAFF
TGTGCCAGCAGCCCCCGTATACAGGTAAACACTGAAGCTTTCTTT
>-|TRBD1|TRBJ1-2|TRBV19
CASRRTTGTGAGYTF
TGTGCCAGTAGGCGCACCACCGGGACAGGGGCTGGCTACACCTTC
>once|-|TRBJ2-7|TRBV6-5
CASSYSRQAPYEQYF
TGTGCCAGCAGTTACTCGAGACAGGCACCCTACGAGCAGTACTTC